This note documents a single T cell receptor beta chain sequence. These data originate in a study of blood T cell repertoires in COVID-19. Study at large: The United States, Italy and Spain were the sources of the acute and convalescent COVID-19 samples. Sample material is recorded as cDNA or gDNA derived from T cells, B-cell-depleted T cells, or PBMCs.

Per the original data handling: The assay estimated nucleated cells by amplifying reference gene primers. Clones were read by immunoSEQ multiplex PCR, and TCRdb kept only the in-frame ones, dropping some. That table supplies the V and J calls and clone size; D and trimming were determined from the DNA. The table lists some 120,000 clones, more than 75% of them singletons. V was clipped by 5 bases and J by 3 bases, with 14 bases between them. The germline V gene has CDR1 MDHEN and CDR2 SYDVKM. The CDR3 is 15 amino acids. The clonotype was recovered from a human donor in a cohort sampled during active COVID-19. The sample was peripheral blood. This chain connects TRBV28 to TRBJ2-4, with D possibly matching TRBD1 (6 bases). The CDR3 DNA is TGTGCCAGCAGTCCCCAGGGGATGGGCAAAAACATTCAGTACTTC. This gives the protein CASSPQGMGKNIQYF.